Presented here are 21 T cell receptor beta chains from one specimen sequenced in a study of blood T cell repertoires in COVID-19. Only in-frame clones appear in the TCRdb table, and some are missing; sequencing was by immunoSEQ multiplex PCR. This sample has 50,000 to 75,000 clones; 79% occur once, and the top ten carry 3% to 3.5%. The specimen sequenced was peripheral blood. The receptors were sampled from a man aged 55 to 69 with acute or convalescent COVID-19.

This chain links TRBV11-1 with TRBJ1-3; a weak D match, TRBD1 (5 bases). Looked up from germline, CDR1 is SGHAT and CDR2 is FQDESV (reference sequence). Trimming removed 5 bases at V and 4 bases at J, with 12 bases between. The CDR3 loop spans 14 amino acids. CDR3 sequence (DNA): TGTGCCAGCAGCCCGGGGACTGCGGGAAACACCATATATTTT. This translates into CASSPGTAGNTIYF.

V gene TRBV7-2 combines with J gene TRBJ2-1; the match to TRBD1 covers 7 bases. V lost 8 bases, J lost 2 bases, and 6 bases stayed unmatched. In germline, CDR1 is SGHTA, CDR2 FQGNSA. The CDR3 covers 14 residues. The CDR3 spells CASSRDSTYNEQFF. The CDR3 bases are TGTGCCAGCTCCCGGGACAGTACCTACAATGAGCAGTTCTTC.

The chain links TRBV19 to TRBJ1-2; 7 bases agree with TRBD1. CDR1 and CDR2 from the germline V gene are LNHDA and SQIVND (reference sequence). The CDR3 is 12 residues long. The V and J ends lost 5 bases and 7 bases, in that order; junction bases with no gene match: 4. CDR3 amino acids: CASSATGFGYTF. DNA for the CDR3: TGTGCCAGTAGTGCGACAGGGTTTGGCTACACCTTC.

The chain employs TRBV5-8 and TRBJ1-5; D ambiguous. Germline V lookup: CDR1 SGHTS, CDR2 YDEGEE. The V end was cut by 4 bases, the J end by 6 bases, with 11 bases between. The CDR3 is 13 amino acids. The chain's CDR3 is CASSHQPVQPQHF. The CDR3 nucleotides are TGTGCCAGCAGCCATCAACCGGTTCAGCCCCAGCATTTT.

CDR3: CASSPQGALTNEQFF. The CDR3 DNA sequence: TGTGCCAGCAGTCCACAGGGAGCTTTGACGAATGAGCAGTTCTTC. The V gene is TRBV27, the J gene TRBJ2-1, with a weak D call TRBD1 (6 bases). V gave up 5 bases and J gave up 7 bases, with 18 bases separating them. This CDR3 contains 15 residues. CDR1 is MNHEY, CDR2 SMNVEV, per germline (reference sequence).

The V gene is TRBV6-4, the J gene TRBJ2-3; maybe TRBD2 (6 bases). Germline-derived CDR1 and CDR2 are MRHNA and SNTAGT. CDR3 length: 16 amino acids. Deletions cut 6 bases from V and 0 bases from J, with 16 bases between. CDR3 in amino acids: CASSVRDWASTDTQYF. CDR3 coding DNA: TGTGCCAGCAGCGTCCGGGACTGGGCTAGCACAGATACGCAGTATTTT.

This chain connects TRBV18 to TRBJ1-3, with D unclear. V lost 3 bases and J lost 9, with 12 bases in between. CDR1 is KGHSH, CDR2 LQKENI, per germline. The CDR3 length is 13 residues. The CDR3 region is CASSPDPGGTIYF. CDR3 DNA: TGTGCCAGCTCACCCGACCCGGGAGGCACCATATATTTT.

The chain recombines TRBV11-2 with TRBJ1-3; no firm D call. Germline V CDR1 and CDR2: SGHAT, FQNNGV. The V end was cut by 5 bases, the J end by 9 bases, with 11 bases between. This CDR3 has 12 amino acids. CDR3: CASSPRGFTIYF. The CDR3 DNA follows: TGTGCCAGCAGCCCCCGGGGTTTCACCATATATTTT.

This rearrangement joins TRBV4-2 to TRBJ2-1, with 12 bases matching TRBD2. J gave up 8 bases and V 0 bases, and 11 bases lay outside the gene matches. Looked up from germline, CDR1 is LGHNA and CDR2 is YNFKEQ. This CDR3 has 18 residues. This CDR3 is CASSQDLLASGRAYEQFF. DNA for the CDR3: TGTGCCAGCAGCCAAGATCTTTTGGCTAGCGGGAGGGCATATGAGCAGTTCTTC.

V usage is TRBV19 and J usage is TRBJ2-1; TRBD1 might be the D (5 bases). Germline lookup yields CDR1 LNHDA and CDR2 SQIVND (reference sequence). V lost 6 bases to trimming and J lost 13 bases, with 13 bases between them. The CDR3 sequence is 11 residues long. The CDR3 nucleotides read TGTGCCAGTAGGTTTCTACGGACACAGTTCTTC. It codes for CASRFLRTQFF.

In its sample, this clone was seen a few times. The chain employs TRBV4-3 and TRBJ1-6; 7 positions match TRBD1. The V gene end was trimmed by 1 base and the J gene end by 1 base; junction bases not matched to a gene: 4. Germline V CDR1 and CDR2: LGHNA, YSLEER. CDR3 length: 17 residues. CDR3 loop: CASSQGTGESYNSPLHF. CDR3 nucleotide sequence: TGCGCCAGCAGCCAAGGCACAGGGGAATCCTATAATTCACCCCTCCACTTT.

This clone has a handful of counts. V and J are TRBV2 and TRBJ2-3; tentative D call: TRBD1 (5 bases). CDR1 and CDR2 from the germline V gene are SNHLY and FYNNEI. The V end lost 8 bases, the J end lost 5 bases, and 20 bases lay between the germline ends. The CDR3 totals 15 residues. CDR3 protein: CASSPRQGGGDTQYF. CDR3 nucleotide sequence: TGTGCCAGCTCTCCGCGGCAGGGCGGTGGAGATACGCAGTATTTT.

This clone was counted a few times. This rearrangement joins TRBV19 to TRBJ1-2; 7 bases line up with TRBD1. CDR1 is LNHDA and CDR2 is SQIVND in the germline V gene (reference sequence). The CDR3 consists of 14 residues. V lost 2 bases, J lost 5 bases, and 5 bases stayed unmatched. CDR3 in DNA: TGTGCCAGTAGTATACTGGCAGGGGGGTATGGCTACACCTTC. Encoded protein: CASSILAGGYGYTF.

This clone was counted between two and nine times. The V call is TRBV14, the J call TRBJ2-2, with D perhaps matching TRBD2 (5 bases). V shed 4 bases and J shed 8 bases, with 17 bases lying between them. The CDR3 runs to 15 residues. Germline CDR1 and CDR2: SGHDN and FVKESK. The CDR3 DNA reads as TGTGCCAGCAGCCTAGGACTTTCTCCCAATGGGGAGCTGTTTTTT. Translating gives CASSLGLSPNGELFF.

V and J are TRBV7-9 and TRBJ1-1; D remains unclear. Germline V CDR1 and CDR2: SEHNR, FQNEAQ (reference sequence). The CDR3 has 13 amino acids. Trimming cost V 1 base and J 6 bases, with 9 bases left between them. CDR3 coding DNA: TGTGCCAGCAGCTTAGAAGCCCTAGCTGAAGCTTTCTTT. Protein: CASSLEALAEAFF.

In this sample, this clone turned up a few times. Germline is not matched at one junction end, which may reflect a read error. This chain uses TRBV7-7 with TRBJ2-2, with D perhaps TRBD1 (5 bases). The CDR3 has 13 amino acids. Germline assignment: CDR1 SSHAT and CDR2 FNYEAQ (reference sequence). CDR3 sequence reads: CASTGQNTGELFF. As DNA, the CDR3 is TGTGCTAGCACCGGACAGAACACCGGGGAGCTGTTTTTT.

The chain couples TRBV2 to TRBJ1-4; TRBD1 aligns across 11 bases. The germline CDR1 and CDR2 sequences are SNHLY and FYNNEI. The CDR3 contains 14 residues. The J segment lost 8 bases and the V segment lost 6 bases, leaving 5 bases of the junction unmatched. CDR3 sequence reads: CASRDRTGGEKLFF. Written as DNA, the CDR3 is TGTGCCAGCAGAGACCGGACAGGGGGCGAAAAACTGTTTTTT.

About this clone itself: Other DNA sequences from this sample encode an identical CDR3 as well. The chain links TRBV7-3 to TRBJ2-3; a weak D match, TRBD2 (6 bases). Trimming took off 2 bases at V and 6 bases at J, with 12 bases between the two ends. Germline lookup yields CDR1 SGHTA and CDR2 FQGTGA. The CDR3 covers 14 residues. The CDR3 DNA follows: TGTGCCAGCAGCTTACGGGGGTCCACGGATACGCAGTATTTT. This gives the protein CASSLRGSTDTQYF.

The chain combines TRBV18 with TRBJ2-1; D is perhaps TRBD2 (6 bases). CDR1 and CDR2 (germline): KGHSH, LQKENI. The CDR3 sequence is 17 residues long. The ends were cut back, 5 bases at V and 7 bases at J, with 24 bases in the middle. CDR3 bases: TGTGCCAGCTCAAACCCTCGTCCTGGCGGGATTATAAATGAGCAGTTCTTC. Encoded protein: CASSNPRPGGIINEQFF.

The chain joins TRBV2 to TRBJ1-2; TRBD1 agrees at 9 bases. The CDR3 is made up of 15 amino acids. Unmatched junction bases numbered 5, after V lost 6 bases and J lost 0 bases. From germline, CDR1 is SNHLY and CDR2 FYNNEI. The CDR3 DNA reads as TGTGCCAGCAGGGGACAGGGAAGCGCTAACTATGGCTACACCTTC. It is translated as CASRGQGSANYGYTF.

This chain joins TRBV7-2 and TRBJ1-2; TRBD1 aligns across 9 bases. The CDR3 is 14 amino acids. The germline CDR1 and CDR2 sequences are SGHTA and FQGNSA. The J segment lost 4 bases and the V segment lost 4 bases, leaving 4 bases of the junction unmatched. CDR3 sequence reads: CASSWTGEGYGYTF. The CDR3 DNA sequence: TGTGCCAGCAGCTGGACAGGGGAAGGCTATGGCTACACCTTC.